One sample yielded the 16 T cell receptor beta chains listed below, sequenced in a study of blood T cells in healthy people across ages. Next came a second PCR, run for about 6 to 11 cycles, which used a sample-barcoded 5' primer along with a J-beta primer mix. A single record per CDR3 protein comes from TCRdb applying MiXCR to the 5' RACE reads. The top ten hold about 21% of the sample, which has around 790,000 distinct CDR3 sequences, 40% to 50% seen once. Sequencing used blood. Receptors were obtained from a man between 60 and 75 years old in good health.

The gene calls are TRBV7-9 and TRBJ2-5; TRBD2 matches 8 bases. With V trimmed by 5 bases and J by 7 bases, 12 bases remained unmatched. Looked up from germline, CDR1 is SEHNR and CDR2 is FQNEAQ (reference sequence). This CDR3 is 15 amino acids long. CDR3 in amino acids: CASSPGLVGKGTQYF. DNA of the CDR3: TGTGCCAGCAGCCCGGGACTAGTGGGAAAAGGGACCCAGTACTTC.

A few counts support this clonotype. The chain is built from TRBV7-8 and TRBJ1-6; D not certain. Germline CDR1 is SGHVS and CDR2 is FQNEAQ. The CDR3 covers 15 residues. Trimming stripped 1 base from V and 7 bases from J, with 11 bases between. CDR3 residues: CASSLEYGENSPLHF. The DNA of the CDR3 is TGTGCCAGCAGCTTAGAGTACGGGGAGAATTCACCCCTCCACTTT.

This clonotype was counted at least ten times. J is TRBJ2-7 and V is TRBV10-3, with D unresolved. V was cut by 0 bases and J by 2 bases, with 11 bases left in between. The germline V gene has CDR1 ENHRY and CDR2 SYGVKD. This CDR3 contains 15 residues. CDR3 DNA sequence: TGTGCCATCAGTGAGTCTAGGCAGGCAACCTACGAGCAGTACTTC. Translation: CAISESRQATYEQYF.

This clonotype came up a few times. The CDR3 nucleotides read TGCGCCAGCAGCCAAGAGGGACAGGGAGTAGCAGATACGCAGTATTTT. Encoded protein: CASSQEGQGVADTQYF. The rearrangement joins TRBV4-1 to TRBJ2-3, with TRBD1 identical over 9 bases. The V gene end was trimmed by 0 bases and the J gene end by 4 bases; junction bases not matched to a gene: 5. This CDR3 has 16 amino acids. Germline V CDR1 and CDR2: MGHRA, YSYEKL.

CDR3 in DNA: TGTGCCATCAGTGAGGCCCAGGACAGCTACGAGCAGTACTTC. Its protein product is CAISEAQDSYEQYF. This chain uses TRBV10-3 with TRBJ2-7, with a tentative D call TRBD1 (6 bases). V dropped 2 bases and J dropped 3 bases, with 11 bases sitting between them. Germline values: CDR1 ENHRY, CDR2 SYGVKD. This CDR3 has 14 amino acids.

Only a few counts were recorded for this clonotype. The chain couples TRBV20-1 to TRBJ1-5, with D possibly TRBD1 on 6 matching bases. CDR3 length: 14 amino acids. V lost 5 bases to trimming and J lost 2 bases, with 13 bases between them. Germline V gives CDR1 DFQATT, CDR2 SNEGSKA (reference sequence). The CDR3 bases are TGCAGTGCTCATCAGGGACAACGCAATCAGCCCCAGCATTTT. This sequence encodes CSAHQGQRNQPQHF.

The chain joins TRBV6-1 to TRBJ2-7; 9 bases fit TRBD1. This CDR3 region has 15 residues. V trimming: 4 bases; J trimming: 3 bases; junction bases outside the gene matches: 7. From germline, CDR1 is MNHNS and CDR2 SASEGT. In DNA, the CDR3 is TGTGCCAGCAGTGCGCTCGGGACAGGGATCTACGAGCAGTACTTC. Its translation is CASSALGTGIYEQYF.

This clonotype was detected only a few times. CDR3 bases: TGCAGCGGGACGCAGAACTCCTACGAGCAGTACTTC. Encoded protein: CSGTQNSYEQYF. The V call is TRBV20-1, the J call TRBJ2-7; D may correspond to TRBD1 or TRBD2 (5 bases each). The CDR3 sequence is 12 residues long. Germline loops: CDR1 DFQATT, CDR2 SNEGSKA (reference sequence).

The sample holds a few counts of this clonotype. The CDR3 protein is CSVGQGGTEAFF. The CDR3 nucleotides read TGCAGCGTCGGACAGGGAGGGACTGAAGCTTTCTTT. The chain couples TRBV29-1 to TRBJ1-1, with TRBD1 matching 8 bases. The V segment lost 6 bases and the J segment 5 bases; nucleotides outside the gene matches: 5. Germline loops: CDR1 SQVTM, CDR2 ANQGSEA. The CDR3 loop spans 12 amino acids.

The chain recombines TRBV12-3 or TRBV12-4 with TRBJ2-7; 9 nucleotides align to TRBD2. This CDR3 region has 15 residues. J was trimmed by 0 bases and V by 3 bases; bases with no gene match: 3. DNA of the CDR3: TGTGCCAGCAGTTTTGCTAGCGGGGTCTCCTACGAGCAGTACTTC. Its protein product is CASSFASGVSYEQYF.

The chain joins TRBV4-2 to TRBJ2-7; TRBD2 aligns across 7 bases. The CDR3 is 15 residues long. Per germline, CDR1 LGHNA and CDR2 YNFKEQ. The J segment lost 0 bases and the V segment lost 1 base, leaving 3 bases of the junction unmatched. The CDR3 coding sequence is TGTGCCAGCAGCCAAGCGGGCGGGAGCTCCTACGAGCAGTACTTC. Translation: CASSQAGGSSYEQYF.

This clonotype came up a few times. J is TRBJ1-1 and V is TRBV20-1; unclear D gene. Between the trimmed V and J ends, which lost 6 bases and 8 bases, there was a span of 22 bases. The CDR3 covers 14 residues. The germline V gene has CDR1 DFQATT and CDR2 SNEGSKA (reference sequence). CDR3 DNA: TGCAGTGCCCCAAAACAACAGACACCTACGGAAGCTTTCTTT. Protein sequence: CSAPKQQTPTEAFF.

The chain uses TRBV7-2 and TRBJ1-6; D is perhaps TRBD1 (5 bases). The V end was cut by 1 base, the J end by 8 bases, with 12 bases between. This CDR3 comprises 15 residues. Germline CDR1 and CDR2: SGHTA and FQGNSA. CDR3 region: CASSLVRVTDSPLHF. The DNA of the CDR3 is TGTGCCAGCAGCTTAGTCAGGGTTACTGATTCACCCCTCCACTTT.

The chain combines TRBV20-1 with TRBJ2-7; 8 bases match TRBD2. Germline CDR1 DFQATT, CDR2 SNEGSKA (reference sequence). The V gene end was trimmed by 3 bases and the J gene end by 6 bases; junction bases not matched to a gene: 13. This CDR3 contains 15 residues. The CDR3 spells CSASPPGGLLGEQYF. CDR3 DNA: TGCAGTGCTAGCCCACCGGGGGGGCTTTTGGGCGAGCAGTACTTC.

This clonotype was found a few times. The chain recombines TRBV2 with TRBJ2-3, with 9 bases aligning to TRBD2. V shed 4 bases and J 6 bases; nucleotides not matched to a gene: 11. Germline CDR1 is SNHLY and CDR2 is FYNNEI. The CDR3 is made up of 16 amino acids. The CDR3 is CASSGGGGLGVDTQYF. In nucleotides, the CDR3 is TGTGCCAGCAGTGGCGGGGGGGGGTTGGGCGTGGATACGCAGTATTTT.

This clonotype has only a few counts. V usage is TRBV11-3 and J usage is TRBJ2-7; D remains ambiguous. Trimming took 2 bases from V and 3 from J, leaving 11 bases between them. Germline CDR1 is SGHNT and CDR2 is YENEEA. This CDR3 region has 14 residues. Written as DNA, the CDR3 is TGTGCCAGCAGCTTAAGAACAATGGGCTACGAGCAGTACTTC. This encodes CASSLRTMGYEQYF. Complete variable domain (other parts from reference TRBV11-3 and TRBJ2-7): EAGVVQSPRYKIIEKKQPVAFWCNPISGHNTLYWYLQNLGQGPELLIRYENEEAVDDSQLPKDRFSAERLKGVDSTLKIQPAELGDSAVYLCASSLRTMGYEQYFGPGTRLTVT.